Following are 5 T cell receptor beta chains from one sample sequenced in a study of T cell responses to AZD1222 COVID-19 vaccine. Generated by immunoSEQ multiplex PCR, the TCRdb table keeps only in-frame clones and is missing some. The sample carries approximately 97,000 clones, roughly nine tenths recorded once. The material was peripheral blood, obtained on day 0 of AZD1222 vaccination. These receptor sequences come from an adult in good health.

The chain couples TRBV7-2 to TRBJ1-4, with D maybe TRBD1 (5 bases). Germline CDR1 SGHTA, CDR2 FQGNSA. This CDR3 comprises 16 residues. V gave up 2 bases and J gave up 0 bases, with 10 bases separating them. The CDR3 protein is CASSLSPGTTNEKLFF. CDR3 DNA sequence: TGTGCCAGCAGCTTATCTCCAGGGACAACTAATGAAAAACTGTTTTTT. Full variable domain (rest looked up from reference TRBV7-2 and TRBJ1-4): GAGVSQSPSNKVTEKGKDVELRCDPISGHTALYWYRQSLGQGLEFLIYFQGNSAPDKSGLPSDRFSAERTGGSVSTLTIQRTQQEDSAVYLCASSLSPGTTNEKLFFGSGTQLSVL.

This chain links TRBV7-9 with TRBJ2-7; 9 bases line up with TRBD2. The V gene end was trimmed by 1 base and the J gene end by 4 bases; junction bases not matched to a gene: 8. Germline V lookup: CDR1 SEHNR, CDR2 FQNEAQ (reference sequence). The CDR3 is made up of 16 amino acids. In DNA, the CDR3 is TGTGCCAGCAGCTTAGGGGTTAGCGGGGGATCATACGAGCAGTACTTC. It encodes CASSLGVSGGSYEQYF.

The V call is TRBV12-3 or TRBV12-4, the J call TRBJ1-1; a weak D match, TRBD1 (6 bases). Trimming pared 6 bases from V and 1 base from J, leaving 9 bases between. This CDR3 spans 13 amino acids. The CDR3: CASSLGANTEAFF. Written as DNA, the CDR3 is TGTGCCAGCAGCTTGGGGGCGAACACTGAAGCTTTCTTT.

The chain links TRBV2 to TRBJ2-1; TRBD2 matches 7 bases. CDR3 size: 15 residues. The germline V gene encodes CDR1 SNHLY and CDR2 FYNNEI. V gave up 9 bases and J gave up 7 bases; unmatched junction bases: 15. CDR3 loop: CASQPPGGSRNEQFF. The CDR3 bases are TGTGCCAGTCAGCCCCCCGGCGGGAGTAGGAATGAGCAGTTCTTC. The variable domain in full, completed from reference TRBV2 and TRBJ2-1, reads EPEVTQTPSHQVTQMGQEVILRCVPISNHLYFYWYRQILGQKVEFLVSFYNNEISEKSEIFDDQFSVERPDGSNFTLKIRSTKLEDSAMYFCASQPPGGSRNEQFFGPGTRLTVL.

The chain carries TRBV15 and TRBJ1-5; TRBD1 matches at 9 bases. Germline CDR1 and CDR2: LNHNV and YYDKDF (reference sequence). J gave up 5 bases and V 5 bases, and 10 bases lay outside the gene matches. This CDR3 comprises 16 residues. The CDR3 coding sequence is TGTGCCACCAGCTACGAACAGGGGGCGGCAGATCAGCCCCAGCATTTT. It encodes CATSYEQGAADQPQHF.